The rows below give T cell receptor beta chains drawn from one sample of a study of OX40 agonist ivuxolimab in advanced cancers. Sequencing used immunoSEQ multiplex PCR; TCRdb keeps in-frame clones, though not all of them. Of about 26,000 clones in the sample, about 85% were seen once. The sequenced sample was CD4+ or CD8+ T cells sorted from blood, obtained in a trial of the OX40 agonist ivuxolimab. These receptors were obtained from an adult with an advanced solid tumor such as melanoma, head and neck, liver or kidney cancer. Both conserved end residues are part of each CDR3. D genes are given only for firm matches. Only some rows state a clone size, as once, few, many or a class for expanded clones.

V gene,J gene,D gene,clone size,CDR3 DNA,CDR3 protein
TRBV11-2,TRBJ2-7,NA,NA,TGTGCTACGGAACGGGGTTACGAGCAGTACTTC,CATERGYEQYF
TRBV6-5,TRBJ2-6,NA,NA,TGTGCAACAGGGCCGAACTCTGGGGCCAACGTCCTGACTTTC,CATGPNSGANVLTF
TRBV28,TRBJ2-5,NA,NA,TGTGCCAGCAGTCCCCGGGACTTCCAAGAGACCCAGTACTTC,CASSPRDFQETQYF
TRBV21-1,TRBJ2-7,NA,few,TGTGCCAGCAGCCAGGGGCTAGCGGGACCTCACTACGAGCAGTACTTC,CASSQGLAGPHYEQYF
TRBV6-5,TRBJ2-1,TRBD2,NA,TGTGCCAGCGCTCGTACTAGCGGAGCCTACAATGAGCAGTTCTTC,CASARTSGAYNEQFF
TRBV2,TRBJ2-1,NA,NA,TGTGCCAGCAGTGAGGAGGACAGCGAACATTCGAGCTCCTACAATGAGCAGTTCTTC,CASSEEDSEHSSSYNEQFF
TRBV13,TRBJ2-7,NA,NA,TGTGCCAGCAGCTTGGGAGGAACCGAGCAGTACTTC,CASSLGGTEQYF
TRBV6-1,TRBJ1-2,NA,NA,TGTGCCAGCAGCTCTTTTGATAAGGCATATGGCTACACCTTC,CASSSFDKAYGYTF
TRBV2,TRBJ2-3,NA,NA,TGTGCCAGCAATGAGGGTTTCGCAGATACGCAGTATTTT,CASNEGFADTQYF
TRBV6-5,TRBJ1-2,NA,NA,TGTGCCAGCAGCCCAGGGACACATCGGAGCTACACCTTC,CASSPGTHRSYTF
TRBV7-6,TRBJ2-7,NA,NA,TGTGCCAGCAGCCGATGGGACTCGGGTGCGGACTCCTACGAGCAGTACTTC,CASSRWDSGADSYEQYF
TRBV5-5,TRBJ2-1,TRBD2,NA,TGTGCCAGCAGCTTGGCACTAGCGGCCAATGAGCAGTTCTTC,CASSLALAANEQFF
TRBV5-5,TRBJ1-1,NA,NA,TGTGCCAGCAGCTTGGGACTAGCTGAAGCTTTCTTT,CASSLGLAEAFF
TRBV11-3,TRBJ2-3,NA,NA,TGTGCCAGCAGCTTAGAAGGAGGGCTTACAGATACGCAGTATTTT,CASSLEGGLTDTQYF
TRBV28,TRBJ1-2,NA,NA,TGTGCCAGCAGTTTTGACGACGATTTAGGGGTTGGTGGCTACACCTTC,CASSFDDDLGVGGYTF
TRBV6-8,TRBJ2-7,TRBD1,NA,TGTGCCAGCAGCCCCGGGACAGGGTTCGAGCAGTACTTC,CASSPGTGFEQYF
TRBV19,TRBJ2-7,NA,NA,TGTGCCAGTAGTATGAACAGGGACGAGCAGTACTTC,CASSMNRDEQYF
TRBV7-6,TRBJ2-5,NA,NA,TGTGCCAGCAGCTTAGCGCACGGGAGAGAGACCCAGTACTTC,CASSLAHGRETQYF
TRBV13,TRBJ2-3,NA,NA,TGTGCCAGCAGACTGACCCGTGGGTCTAGCACAGATACGCAGTATTTT,CASRLTRGSSTDTQYF
TRBV5-6,TRBJ2-1,TRBD2,NA,TGTGCCAGCAGCTTTGGAGCGGGAGGTGGCAATGAGCAGTTCTTC,CASSFGAGGGNEQFF
TRBV7-9,TRBJ1-2,NA,NA,TGTGCCAGCAGCCCGAGGACGGCCGCGCCGCTTAATGGTTACACCTTC,CASSPRTAAPLNGYTF
TRBV9,TRBJ2-7,TRBD1,once,TGTGCCAGCAGCGCTCCGGGACAGGGGGCCTACGAGCAGTACTTC,CASSAPGQGAYEQYF
TRBV5-6,TRBJ1-5,TRBD1,once,TGTGCCAGCAGCTTGGCCGGGACAGGGCATAGCCCCCAGCATTTT,CASSLAGTGHSPQHF
TRBV6-6,TRBJ2-7,TRBD1,NA,TGTGCCAGCAGTTACGGACAAGGGACAGGCTACGAGCAGTACTTC,CASSYGQGTGYEQYF
TRBV4-2,TRBJ1-5,NA,NA,TGTGCCAGCAGCCAATCCCCCTCTCAGGCGCATAGCAATCAGCCCCAGCATTTT,CASSQSPSQAHSNQPQHF
TRBV6-5,TRBJ2-3,NA,once,TGTGCCAGCAGGACAGCCTCGGATACGCAGTATTTT,CASRTASDTQYF
TRBV27,TRBJ2-1,NA,NA,TGTGCCAGCAGTTTACCGTCAAAGGGCAATGAGCAGTTCTTC,CASSLPSKGNEQFF
TRBV10-3,TRBJ2-3,TRBD2,once,TGTGCCATCAGTGCGGGAGTGCCGGGACTAGCGGGACGCACAGATACGCAGTATTTT,CAISAGVPGLAGRTDTQYF
TRBV10-3,TRBJ2-7,NA,NA,TGTGCCAGCAGTTCACGCGGAACCACCACCTACGAGCAGTACTTC,CASSSRGTTTYEQYF
TRBV7-9,TRBJ1-4,NA,NA,TGTGCCAGCAGCTTAGTGGGGAATGATGAAAAACTGTTTTTT,CASSLVGNDEKLFF
TRBV7-8,TRBJ1-2,TRBD1,NA,TGTGCCAGCAGCTTGTGGGGACAGGGGGCGCTCGATGGCTACACCTTC,CASSLWGQGALDGYTF
TRBV4-1,TRBJ2-5,TRBD1,NA,TGCGCCAGCAGCCCCAGGGGACAGGGACCCCAAGAGACCCAGTACTTC,CASSPRGQGPQETQYF
TRBV19,TRBJ2-2,TRBD1,once,TGTGCCAGTAGTATCGGGCAGGGGGTTGCCGGGGAGCTGTTTTTT,CASSIGQGVAGELFF
TRBV28,TRBJ2-5,TRBD2,NA,TGTGCCAGCAGTTTACTTTACGGCGGGAGTGAGACCCAGTACTTC,CASSLLYGGSETQYF
TRBV5-4,TRBJ2-2,NA,NA,TGTGCCAGCAGCTTGCTCGGTCAAGAGGCCGGGGAGCTGTTTTTT,CASSLLGQEAGELFF
TRBV19,TRBJ1-2,NA,NA,TGTGCCAGTACCCCAGGGTGGTCTGGCTATGGCTACACCTTC,CASTPGWSGYGYTF
TRBV21-1,TRBJ1-1,NA,NA,TGTGCCAGCAGCAAAGGCCGGTTGAACACTGAAGCTTTCTTT,CASSKGRLNTEAFF
TRBV19,TRBJ2-1,NA,NA,TGTGCCAGTAGTATAGGGGATGAGCAGTTCTTC,CASSIGDEQFF
TRBV6-5,TRBJ2-3,NA,NA,TGTGCCAGCAGGGCGGGCCTAAGCACAGATACGCAGTATTTT,CASRAGLSTDTQYF
TRBV10-2,TRBJ1-1,NA,NA,TGCGCCAGCAGTGACGGGGATGGGGCTTTCTTT,CASSDGDGAFF
TRBV15,TRBJ2-2,NA,NA,TGTGCCACCAGCGGAATTAGCGGGAACACCGGGGAGCTGTTTTTT,CATSGISGNTGELFF
TRBV27,TRBJ2-5,TRBD1,NA,TGTGCCAGCAGTGACAGGGGAATGGAGACCCAGTACTTC,CASSDRGMETQYF
TRBV4-1,TRBJ1-3,NA,NA,TGCGCCAGCAGCCAGGGCAGGGAAAACACCATATATTTT,CASSQGRENTIYF